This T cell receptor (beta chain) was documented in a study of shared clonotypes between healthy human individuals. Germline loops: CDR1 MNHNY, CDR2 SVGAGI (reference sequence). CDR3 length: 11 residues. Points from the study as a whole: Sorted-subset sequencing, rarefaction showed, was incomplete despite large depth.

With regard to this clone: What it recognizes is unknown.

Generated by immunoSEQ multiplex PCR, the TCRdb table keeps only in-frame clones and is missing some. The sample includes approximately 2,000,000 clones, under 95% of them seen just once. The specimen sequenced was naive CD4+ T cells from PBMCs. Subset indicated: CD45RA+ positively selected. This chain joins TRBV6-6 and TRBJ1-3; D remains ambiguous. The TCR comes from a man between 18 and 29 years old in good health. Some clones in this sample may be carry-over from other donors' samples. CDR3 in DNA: TGTGTGGCGAAAGGCGCAAACACCATATATTTT. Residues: CVAKGANTIYF.